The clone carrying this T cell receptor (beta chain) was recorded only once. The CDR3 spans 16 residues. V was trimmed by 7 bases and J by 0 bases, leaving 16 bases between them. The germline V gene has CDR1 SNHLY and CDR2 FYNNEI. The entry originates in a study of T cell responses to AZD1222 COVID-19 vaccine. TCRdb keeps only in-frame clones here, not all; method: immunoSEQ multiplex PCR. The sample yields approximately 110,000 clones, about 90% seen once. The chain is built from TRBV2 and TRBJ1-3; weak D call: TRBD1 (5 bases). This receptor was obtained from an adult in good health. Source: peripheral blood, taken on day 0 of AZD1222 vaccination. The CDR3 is CASTLGVLTSGNTIYF. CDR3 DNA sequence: TGTGCCAGCACCTTAGGGGTCCTCACCTCTGGAAACACCATATATTTT.